This record looks at one T cell receptor (beta chain) sequence and its context. The sample belongs to a study of T cell changes during pregnancy in multiple sclerosis. The V segment lost 4 bases and the J segment 9 bases; nucleotides outside the gene matches: 10. From germline, CDR1 is SGHKS and CDR2 YYEKEE (reference sequence). CDR3 size: 15 residues. Using immunoSEQ multiplex PCR, the repertoire was profiled, and TCRdb retains in-frame clones only, with some absent. There are 35,000 to 45,000 clones in the sample; roughly 92% occur only once, and about 1.5% lies in the top ten. Sequencing used peripheral blood. The gene calls are TRBV5-5 and TRBJ1-3; 10 bases fit TRBD1. The clonotype comes from a female donor with multiple sclerosis, enrolled in a pregnancy study. Here the CDR3 reads CASSGLGTGAGTIYF. The CDR3 bases are TGTGCCAGCAGCGGACTCGGGACAGGGGCCGGCACCATATATTTT. Full variable domain (outside the CDR3, taken from reference TRBV5-5 and TRBJ1-3): DAGVTQSPTHLIKTRGQQVTLRCSPISGHKSVSWYQQVLGQGPQFIFQYYEKEERGRGNFPDRFSARQFPNYSSELNVNALLLGDSALYLCASSGLGTGAGTIYFGEGSWLTVV.